This TCR beta chain was captured in a study of shared clonotypes between healthy human individuals. Study-wide context: A donor's plate count was three for CD4 naive and three for CD4 memory; CD8 naive had two and CD8 memory one.

Clones were read by immunoSEQ multiplex PCR, and TCRdb kept only the in-frame ones, dropping some. The data contain about 2 million clones, approximately 95% of them singletons. The V end lost 5 bases, the J end lost 11 bases, and 12 bases lay between the germline ends. This CDR3 spans 11 amino acids. Germline CDR1 and CDR2: SGHVS and FQNEAQ. Positive CCR7 selection of CD45RO-negative cells yielded the naive CD8 cells, and terminally differentiated effector memory CD45RA+ cells were excluded. All donors were Caucasian adults living in Nashville, Tennessee. The receptor's source is a man aged 18 to 29 in good health. The chain combines TRBV7-8 with TRBJ1-2; D is uncertain. The sequenced sample was naive CD8+ T cells sorted from blood. The CDR3 reads CASSRLEIYTF. The CDR3 nucleotides are TGTGCCAGCAGCCGGTTGGAGATTTACACCTTC.